Listed below are T cell receptor beta chains from one sample, sequenced in a study of early T cells in non-severe SARS-CoV-2 infection. TCRdb passed the 5' RACE reads through MiXCR, listing each CDR3 protein once. The sample has just over 95,000 distinct CDR3 sequences, approximately 9.9% seen once; the top ten hold around 4.6%. Here the sequenced sample was whole blood, taken at baseline. The receptors originated from an adult who was a healthcare worker with PCR-confirmed SARS-CoV-2 infection or an uninfected control (not recorded which). The CDR3 runs from the conserved cysteine through the conserved F or W. A D gene is named only where the DNA matches it firmly. Rows may omit the clone size; those that give it use once, few, many or a size class.

TRBV19	NA	TRBJ2-3	NA	CASSPRDQTDTQYF	TGTGCCAGTAGTCCGCGGGACCAGACAGATACGCAGTATTTT
TRBV5-1	TRBD1	TRBJ1-1	many	CASSLNGQGAMNTEAFF	TGCGCCAGCAGCTTGAATGGGCAGGGGGCTATGAACACTGAAGCTTTCTTT
TRBV25-1	TRBD1	TRBJ2-5	NA	CASSEYRGQEIPETQYF	TGTGCCAGCAGTGAATACAGGGGACAGGAAATCCCAGAGACCCAGTACTTC
TRBV2	TRBD1	TRBJ2-7	NA	CASSWTGIDEQYF	TGTGCCAGCAGTTGGACAGGGATAGACGAGCAGTACTTC
TRBV5-1	TRBD1	TRBJ2-4	few	CASSLGQGANTKNIQYF	TGCGCCAGCAGCTTGGGGCAGGGGGCGAATACCAAAAACATTCAGTACTTC
TRBV25-1	NA	TRBJ2-2	NA	CASSASGGELFF	TGTGCCAGCAGTGCCTCCGGCGGGGAGCTGTTTTTT
TRBV6-6	TRBD1	TRBJ2-7	NA	CASSSPGDRGHEQYF	TGTGCCAGCAGCTCCCCTGGGGACAGGGGTCACGAGCAGTACTTC
TRBV4-2	NA	TRBJ1-2	few	CASSQDQANYGYTF	TGTGCCAGCAGCCAAGACCAAGCTAACTATGGCTACACCTTC
TRBV5-1	TRBD1	TRBJ2-3	many	CASSRQGRADTQYF	TGCGCCAGCAGCCGACAGGGTCGCGCAGATACGCAGTATTTT
TRBV19	NA	TRBJ1-5	few	CASSIFGQSSVQQPQHF	TGTGCCAGTAGTATTTTTGGCCAGTCGAGTGTCCAGCAGCCCCAGCATTTT
TRBV6-1	NA	TRBJ2-7	few	CASLIFGVAYEQYF	TGTGCCAGCCTAATTTTTGGAGTAGCCTACGAGCAGTACTTC
TRBV19	NA	TRBJ2-6	many	CAGRHSGANVLTF	TGTGCCGGACGGCACTCTGGGGCCAACGTCCTGACTTTC
TRBV7-2	NA	TRBJ2-5	many	CASSSPWGTQETQYF	TGTGCCAGCAGCTCCCCATGGGGGACCCAAGAGACCCAGTACTTC
TRBV6-6	NA	TRBJ1-5	few	CASSYGSRDQPQHF	TGTGCCAGCAGTTACGGGAGTCGCGATCAGCCCCAGCATTTT
TRBV2	NA	TRBJ1-2	NA	CASTGVEALGYGYTF	TGTGCCAGCACCGGAGTGGAAGCCCTGGGCTATGGCTACACCTTC
TRBV6-5	TRBD2	TRBJ2-1	many	CASTWTSGRNEQFF	TGTGCCAGCACCTGGACTAGCGGGAGGAATGAGCAGTTCTTC
TRBV7-6	NA	TRBJ1-1	NA	CASSSSGTPGTEAFF	TGTGCCAGCAGCTCATCAGGGACTCCGGGCACTGAAGCTTTCTTT
TRBV5-1	NA	TRBJ2-5	few	CASSFRDQETQYF	TGCGCCAGCAGCTTCCGGGACCAAGAGACCCAGTACTTC
TRBV7-2	TRBD1	TRBJ1-2	NA	CASSFGTGGPSGYTF	TGTGCCAGCAGCTTCGGGACAGGGGGCCCCAGCGGCTACACCTTC
TRBV6-4	TRBD1	TRBJ2-1	many	CASSWDRESNEQFF	TGTGCCAGCAGTTGGGACAGGGAGAGCAATGAGCAGTTCTTC
TRBV6-5	NA	TRBJ2-7	NA	CATSFEGFGEQYF	TGTGCCACCAGTTTTGAGGGATTTGGCGAGCAGTACTTC
TRBV19	TRBD2	TRBJ2-2	few	CASSPSSGTNTGELFF	TGTGCCAGTAGCCCCTCTAGCGGTACGAACACCGGGGAGCTGTTTTTT
TRBV7-9	NA	TRBJ1-2	few	CASTPGDGYTF	TGTGCCAGCACCCCCGGAGATGGCTACACCTTC